This TCR beta chain came from a study of T cell repertoires in cytomegalovirus infection. Study information: Public signatures in TCR beta pointed to CMV infection and matching HLA type.

TCRdb reanalysed the reads using MiXCR and keeps one entry per CDR3 protein. The sample shows around 550,000 distinct CDR3 sequences, less than 30% of them seen only once. Notes on this clonotype: The antigen is unknown.

CDR3 length: 15 residues. Looked up from germline, CDR1 is MNHEY and CDR2 is SVGEGT. Trimming took off 2 bases at V and 2 bases at J, with 10 bases between the two ends. Study-level findings and limits: Pooled public TCR beta family frequency picked out CMV carriers with the relevant HLA. Predominance within the ex vivo response was attributable to HLA-C-restricted CMV-specific TCR beta clonotypes.

Sequenced: PBMCs. This TCR derives from a human donor in good health (CMV status not recorded). Some clones in this sample may be carry-over from other donors' samples. The chain combines TRBV6-2 or TRBV6-3 with TRBJ2-1; the D is unclear. The CDR3: CASSYGDSTYNEQFF. In nucleotides, the CDR3 is TGTGCCAGCAGTTACGGAGATTCCACCTACAATGAGCAGTTCTTC.